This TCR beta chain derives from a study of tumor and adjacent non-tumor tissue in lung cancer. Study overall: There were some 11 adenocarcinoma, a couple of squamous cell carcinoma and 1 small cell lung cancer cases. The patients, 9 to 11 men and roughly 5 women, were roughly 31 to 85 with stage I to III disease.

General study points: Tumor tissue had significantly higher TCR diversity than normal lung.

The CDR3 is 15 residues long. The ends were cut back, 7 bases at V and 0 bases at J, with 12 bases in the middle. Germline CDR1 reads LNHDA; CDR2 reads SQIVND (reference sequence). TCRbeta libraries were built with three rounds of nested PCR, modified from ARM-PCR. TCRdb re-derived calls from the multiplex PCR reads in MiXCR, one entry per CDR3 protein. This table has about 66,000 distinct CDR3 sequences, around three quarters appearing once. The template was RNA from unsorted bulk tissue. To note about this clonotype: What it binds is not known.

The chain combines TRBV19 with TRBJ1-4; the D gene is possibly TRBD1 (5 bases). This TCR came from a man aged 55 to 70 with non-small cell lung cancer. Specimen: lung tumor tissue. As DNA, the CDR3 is TGTGCCAGTAACCGAGGGGCGGCAACTAATGAAAAACTGTTTTTT. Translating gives CASNRGAATNEKLFF.